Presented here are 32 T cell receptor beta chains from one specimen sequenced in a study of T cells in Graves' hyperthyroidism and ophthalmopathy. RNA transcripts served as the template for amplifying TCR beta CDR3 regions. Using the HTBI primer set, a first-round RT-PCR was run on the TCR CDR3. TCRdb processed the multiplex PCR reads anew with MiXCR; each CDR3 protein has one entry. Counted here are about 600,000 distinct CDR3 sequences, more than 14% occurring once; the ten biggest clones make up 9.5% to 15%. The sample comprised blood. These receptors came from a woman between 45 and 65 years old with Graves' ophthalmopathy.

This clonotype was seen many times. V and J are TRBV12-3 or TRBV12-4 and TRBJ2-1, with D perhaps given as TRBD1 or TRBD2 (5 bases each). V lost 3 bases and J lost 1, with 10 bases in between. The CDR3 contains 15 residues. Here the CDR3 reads CASSLGERSYNEQFF. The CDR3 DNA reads TGTGCCAGCAGTTTGGGGGAGAGGTCCTACAATGAGCAGTTCTTC.

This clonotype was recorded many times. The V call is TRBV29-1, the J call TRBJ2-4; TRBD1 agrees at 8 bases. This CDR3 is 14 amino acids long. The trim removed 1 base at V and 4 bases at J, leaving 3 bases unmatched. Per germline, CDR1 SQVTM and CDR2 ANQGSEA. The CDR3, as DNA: TGCAGCGTTGAAGCACAGGGGGGAAAAAACATTCAGTACTTC. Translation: CSVEAQGGKNIQYF. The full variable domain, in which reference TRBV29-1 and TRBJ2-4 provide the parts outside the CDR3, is SAVISQKPSRDICQRGTSLTIQCQVDSQVTMMFWYRQQPGQSLTLIATANQGSEATYESGFVIDKFPISRPNLTFSTLTVSNMSPEDSSIYLCSVEAQGGKNIQYFGAGTRLSVL.

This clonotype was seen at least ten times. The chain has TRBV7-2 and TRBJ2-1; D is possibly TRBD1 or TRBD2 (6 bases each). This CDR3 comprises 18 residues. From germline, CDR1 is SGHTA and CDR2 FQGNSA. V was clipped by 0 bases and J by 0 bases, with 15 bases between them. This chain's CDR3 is CASSLAGRGQSSYNEQFF. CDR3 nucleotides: TGTGCCAGCAGCTTAGCCGGGAGAGGACAGAGCTCCTACAATGAGCAGTTCTTC.

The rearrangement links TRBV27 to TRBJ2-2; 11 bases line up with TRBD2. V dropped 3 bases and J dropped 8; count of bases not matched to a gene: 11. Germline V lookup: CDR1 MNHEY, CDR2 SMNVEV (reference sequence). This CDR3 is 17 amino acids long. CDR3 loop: CASSFFGTSGISGELFF. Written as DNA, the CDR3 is TGTGCCAGCAGTTTTTTTGGGACTAGCGGTATTTCTGGGGAGCTGTTTTTT.

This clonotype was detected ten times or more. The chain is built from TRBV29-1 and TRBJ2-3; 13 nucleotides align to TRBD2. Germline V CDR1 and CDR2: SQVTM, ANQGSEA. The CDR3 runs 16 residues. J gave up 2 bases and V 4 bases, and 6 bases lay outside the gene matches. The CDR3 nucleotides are TGCAGCGTTGCCGTGGGACTAGCGGGGCCCACAGATACGCAGTATTTT. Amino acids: CSVAVGLAGPTDTQYF.

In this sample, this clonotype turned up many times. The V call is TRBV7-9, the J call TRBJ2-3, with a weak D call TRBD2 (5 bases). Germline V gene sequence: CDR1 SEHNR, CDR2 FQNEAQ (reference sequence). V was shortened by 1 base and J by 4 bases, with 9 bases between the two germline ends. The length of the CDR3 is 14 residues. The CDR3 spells CASSLGSGADTQYF. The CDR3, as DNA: TGTGCCAGCAGCTTAGGAAGCGGAGCAGATACGCAGTATTTT.

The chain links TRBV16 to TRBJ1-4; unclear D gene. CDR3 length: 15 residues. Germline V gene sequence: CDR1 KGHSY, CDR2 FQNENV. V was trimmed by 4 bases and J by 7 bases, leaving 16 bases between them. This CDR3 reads CASSPQAGAREKLFF. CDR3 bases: TGTGCCAGCAGCCCTCAGGCGGGTGCTCGTGAAAAACTGTTTTTT.

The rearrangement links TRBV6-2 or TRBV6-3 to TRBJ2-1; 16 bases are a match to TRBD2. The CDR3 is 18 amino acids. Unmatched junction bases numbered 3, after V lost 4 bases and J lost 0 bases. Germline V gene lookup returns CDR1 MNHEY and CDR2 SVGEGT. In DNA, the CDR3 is TGTGCCAGCAGTTCGGGACTAGCGGGAGGGCCCTCCTACAATGAGCAGTTCTTC. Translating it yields CASSSGLAGGPSYNEQFF.

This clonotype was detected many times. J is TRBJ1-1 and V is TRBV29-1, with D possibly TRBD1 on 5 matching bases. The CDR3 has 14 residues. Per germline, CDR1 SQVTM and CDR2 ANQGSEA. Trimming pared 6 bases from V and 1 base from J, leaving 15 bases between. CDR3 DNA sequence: TGCAGCGTCGGCAGGGATGCAGCGAACACTGAAGCTTTCTTT. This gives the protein CSVGRDAANTEAFF.

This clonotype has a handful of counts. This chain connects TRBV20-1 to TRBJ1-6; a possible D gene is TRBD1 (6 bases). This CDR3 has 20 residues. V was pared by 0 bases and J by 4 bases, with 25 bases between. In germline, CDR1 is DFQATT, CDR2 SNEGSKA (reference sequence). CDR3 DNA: TGCAGTGCTAGAGATCAGCGGTCAGGGGACGGGAGGGATTATAATTCACCCCTCCACTTT. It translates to CSARDQRSGDGRDYNSPLHF.

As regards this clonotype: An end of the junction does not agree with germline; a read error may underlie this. CDR3 coding DNA: TGCGCCAACAGCTCCGGACAGGGTGGGAACACTGAAGCTTTCTTT. It yields the protein CANSSGQGGNTEAFF. The rearrangement joins TRBV5-1 to TRBJ1-1, with 8 bases aligning to TRBD1. Germline loops: CDR1 SGHRS, CDR2 YFSETQ. The CDR3 length is 15 residues.

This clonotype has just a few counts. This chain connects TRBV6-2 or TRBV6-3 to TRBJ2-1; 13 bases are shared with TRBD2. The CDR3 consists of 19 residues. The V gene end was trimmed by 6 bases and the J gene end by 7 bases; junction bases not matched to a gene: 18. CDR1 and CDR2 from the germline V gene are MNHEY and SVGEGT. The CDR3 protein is CASSRTTSGRSPRRNEQFF. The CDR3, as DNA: TGTGCCAGCAGCCGTACGACTAGCGGGAGGTCCCCCCGGAGGAATGAGCAGTTCTTC.

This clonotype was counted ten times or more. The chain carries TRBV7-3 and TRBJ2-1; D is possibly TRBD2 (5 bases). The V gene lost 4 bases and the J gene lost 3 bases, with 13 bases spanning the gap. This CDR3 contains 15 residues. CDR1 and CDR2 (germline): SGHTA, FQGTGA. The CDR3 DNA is TGTGCCAGCAGCTCGGGATGGAGCAGCTACAATGAGCAGTTCTTC. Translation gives CASSSGWSSYNEQFF.

CDR3: CASSSQGGKYEQYF. The CDR3 nucleotides read TGTGCCAGCAGTTCGCAGGGCGGAAAATACGAGCAGTACTTC. This chain joins TRBV6-2 or TRBV6-3 and TRBJ2-7, with D possibly TRBD1 on 5 matching bases. Germline values: CDR1 MNHEY, CDR2 SVGEGT. The CDR3 loop spans 14 amino acids. Deletions cut 4 bases from V and 4 bases from J, with 14 bases between.

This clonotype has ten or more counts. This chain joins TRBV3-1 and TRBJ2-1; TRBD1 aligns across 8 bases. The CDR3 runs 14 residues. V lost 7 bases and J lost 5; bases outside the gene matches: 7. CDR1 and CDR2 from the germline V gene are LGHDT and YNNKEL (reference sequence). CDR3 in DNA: TGTGCCAGCACCCCAGGGGGCGGCAACAATGAGCAGTTCTTC. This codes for CASTPGGGNNEQFF.

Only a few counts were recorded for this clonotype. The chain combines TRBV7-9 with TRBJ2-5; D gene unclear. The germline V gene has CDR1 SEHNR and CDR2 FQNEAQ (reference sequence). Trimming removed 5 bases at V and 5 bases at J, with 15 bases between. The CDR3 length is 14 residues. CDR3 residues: CASSRPGLSETQYF. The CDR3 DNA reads TGTGCCAGCAGCCGTCCCGGGCTTTCTGAGACCCAGTACTTC.

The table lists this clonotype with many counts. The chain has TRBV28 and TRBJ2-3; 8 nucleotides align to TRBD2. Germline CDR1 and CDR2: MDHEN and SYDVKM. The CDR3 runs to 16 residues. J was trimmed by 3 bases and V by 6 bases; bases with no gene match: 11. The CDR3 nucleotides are TGTGCCAGCAGCCCCATCGTGCGGGAGGAAACAGATACGCAGTATTTT. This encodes CASSPIVREETDTQYF.

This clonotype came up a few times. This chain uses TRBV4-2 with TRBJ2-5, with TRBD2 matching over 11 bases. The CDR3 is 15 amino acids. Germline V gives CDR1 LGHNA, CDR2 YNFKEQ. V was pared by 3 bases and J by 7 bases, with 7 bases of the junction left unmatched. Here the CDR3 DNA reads TGTGCCAGCAGCCAGACTAGCGGGGCGATTGGGACCCAGTACTTC. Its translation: CASSQTSGAIGTQYF.

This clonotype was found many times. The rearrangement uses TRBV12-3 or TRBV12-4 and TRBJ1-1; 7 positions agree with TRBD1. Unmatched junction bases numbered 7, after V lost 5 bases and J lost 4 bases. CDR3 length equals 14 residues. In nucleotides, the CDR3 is TGTGCCAGCAGTGACAGACAGGGTGGCACTGAAGCTTTCTTT. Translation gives CASSDRQGGTEAFF.

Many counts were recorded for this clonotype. CDR3 coding DNA: TGTGCCAGCAGCGCGTATTATGGCTACGAGCAGTACTTC. This translates into CASSAYYGYEQYF. This rearrangement joins TRBV7-2 to TRBJ2-7; no firm D call. The CDR3 covers 13 residues. V dropped 5 bases and J dropped 3 bases, with 11 bases sitting between them. Germline values: CDR1 SGHTA, CDR2 FQGNSA. Full variable domain (remainder filled in from reference TRBV7-2 and TRBJ2-7): GAGVSQSPSNKVTEKGKDVELRCDPISGHTALYWYRQSLGQGLEFLIYFQGNSAPDKSGLPSDRFSAERTGGSVSTLTIQRTQQEDSAVYLCASSAYYGYEQYFGPGTRLTVT.

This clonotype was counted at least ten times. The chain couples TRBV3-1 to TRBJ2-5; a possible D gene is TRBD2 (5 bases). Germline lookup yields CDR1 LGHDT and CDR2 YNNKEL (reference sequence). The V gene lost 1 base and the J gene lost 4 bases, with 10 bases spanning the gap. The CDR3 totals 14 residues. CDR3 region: CASSQVGAGETQYF. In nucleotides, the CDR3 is TGTGCCAGCAGCCAAGTTGGCGCGGGAGAGACCCAGTACTTC.

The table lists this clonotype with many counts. CDR3 DNA: TGTGCCACCAGTGACCCGGGACTAGCGGGAGGTGCAAGCTCCTACAATGAGCAGTTCTTC. Protein sequence: CATSDPGLAGGASSYNEQFF. The chain couples TRBV24-1 to TRBJ2-1, with 15 bases aligning to TRBD2. This CDR3 contains 20 residues. Per the germline V gene, CDR1 is KGHDR and CDR2 is SFDVKD. V shed 4 bases and J 0 bases; nucleotides not matched to a gene: 9.

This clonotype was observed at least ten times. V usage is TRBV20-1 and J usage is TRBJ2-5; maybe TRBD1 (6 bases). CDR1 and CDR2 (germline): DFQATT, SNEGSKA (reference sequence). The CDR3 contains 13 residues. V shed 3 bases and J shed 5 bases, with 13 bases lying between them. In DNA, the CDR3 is TGCAGTGCTAGTTCCAGGGGTGGGGAGACCCAGTACTTC. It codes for CSASSRGGETQYF.

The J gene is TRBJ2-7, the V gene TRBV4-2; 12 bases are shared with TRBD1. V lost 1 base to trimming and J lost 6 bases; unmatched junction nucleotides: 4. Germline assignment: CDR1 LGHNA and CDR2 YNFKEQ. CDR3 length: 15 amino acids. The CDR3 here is CASSQGGQGALEQYF. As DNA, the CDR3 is TGTGCCAGCAGCCAAGGGGGACAGGGGGCGCTCGAGCAGTACTTC.

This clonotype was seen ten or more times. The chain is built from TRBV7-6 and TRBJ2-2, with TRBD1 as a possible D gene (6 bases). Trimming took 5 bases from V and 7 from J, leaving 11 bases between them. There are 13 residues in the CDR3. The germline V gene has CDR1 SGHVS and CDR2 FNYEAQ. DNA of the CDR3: TGTGCCAGCAGCGCAGGGACATACGGGGAGCTGTTTTTT. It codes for CASSAGTYGELFF.

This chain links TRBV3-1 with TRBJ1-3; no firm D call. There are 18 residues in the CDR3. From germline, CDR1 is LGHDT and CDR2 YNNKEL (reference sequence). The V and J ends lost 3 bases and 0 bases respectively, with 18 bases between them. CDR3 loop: CASSQFALGRSSGNTIYF. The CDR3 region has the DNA TGTGCCAGCAGCCAGTTTGCCCTAGGACGGAGCTCTGGAAACACCATATATTTT. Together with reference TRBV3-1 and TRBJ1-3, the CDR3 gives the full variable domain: DTAVSQTPKYLVTQMGNDKSIKCEQNLGHDTMYWYKQDSKKFLKIMFSYNNKELIINETVPNRFSPKSPDKAHLNLHINSLELGDSAVYFCASSQFALGRSSGNTIYFGEGSWLTVV.

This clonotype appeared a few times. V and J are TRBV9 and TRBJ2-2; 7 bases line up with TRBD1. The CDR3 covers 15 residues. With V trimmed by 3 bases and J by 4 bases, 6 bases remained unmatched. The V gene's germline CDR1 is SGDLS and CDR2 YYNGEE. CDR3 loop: CASSGGQSSTGELFF. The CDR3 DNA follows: TGTGCCAGCAGCGGGGGACAGAGTTCCACCGGGGAGCTGTTTTTT.

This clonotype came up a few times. The CDR3 loop is CASSMIRNQPQHF. The CDR3, as DNA: TGTGCCAGTAGTATGATTCGCAATCAGCCCCAGCATTTT. The chain recombines TRBV19 with TRBJ1-5; unclear D gene. Germline CDR1 reads LNHDA; CDR2 reads SQIVND (reference sequence). The CDR3 is 13 residues long. Trimming stripped 3 bases from V and 2 bases from J, with 5 bases between. Together with reference TRBV19 and TRBJ1-5, the CDR3 gives the full variable domain: DGGITQSPKYLFRKEGQNVTLSCEQNLNHDAMYWYRQDPGQGLRLIYYSQIVNDFQKGDIAEGYSVSREKKESFPLTVTSAQKNPTAFYLCASSMIRNQPQHFGDGTRLSIL.

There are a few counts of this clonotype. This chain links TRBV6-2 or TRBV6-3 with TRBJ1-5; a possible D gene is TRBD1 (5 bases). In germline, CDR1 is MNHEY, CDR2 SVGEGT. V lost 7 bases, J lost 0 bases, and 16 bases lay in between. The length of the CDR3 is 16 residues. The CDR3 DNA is TGTGCCAGCAATTCCAGGCAGGGTGATAGCAATCAGCCCCAGCATTTT. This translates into CASNSRQGDSNQPQHF.

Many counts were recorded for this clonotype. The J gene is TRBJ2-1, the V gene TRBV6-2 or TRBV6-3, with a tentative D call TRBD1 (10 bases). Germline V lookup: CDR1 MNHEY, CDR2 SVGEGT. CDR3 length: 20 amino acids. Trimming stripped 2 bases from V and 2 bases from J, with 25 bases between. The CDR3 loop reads CASSYRDRGLAGSTYNEQFF. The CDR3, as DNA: TGTGCCAGCAGTTACCGGGACAGGGGTCTAGCGGGGTCAACCTACAATGAGCAGTTCTTC.

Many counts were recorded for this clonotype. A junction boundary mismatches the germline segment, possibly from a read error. CDR3 coding DNA: TGTGCCACCAGTTTATCAGGGCACTCCTACGAGCAGTACTTC. Its translation: CATSLSGHSYEQYF. V usage is TRBV27 and J usage is TRBJ2-7, with a tentative D call TRBD1 (5 bases). From germline, CDR1 is MNHEY and CDR2 SMNVEV (reference sequence). The CDR3 covers 14 residues.

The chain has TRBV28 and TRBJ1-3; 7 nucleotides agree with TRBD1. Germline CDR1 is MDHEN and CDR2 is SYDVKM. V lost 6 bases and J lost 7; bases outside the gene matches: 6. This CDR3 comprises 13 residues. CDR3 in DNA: TGTGCCAGCAGCCGACAGGGCTGGAACACCATATATTTT. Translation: CASSRQGWNTIYF.